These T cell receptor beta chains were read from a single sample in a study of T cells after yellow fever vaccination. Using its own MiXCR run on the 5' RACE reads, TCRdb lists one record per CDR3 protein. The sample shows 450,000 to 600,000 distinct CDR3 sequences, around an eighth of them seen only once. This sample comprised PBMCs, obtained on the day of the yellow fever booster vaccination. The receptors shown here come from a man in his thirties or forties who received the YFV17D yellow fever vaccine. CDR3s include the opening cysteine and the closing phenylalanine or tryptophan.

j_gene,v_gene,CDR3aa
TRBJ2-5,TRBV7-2,CASSLGRGTGDQETQYF
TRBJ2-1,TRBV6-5,CASSYQSSYNEQFF
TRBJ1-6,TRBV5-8,CASSSDRGVPPLHF
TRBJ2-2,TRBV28,CASSRQGWAGELFF
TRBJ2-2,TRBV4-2,CASSQRLAGGGTGELFF
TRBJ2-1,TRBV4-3,CASSQETWYNEQFF
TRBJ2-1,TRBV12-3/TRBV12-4,CASSFNIEQFF
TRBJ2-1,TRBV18,CASSPLPGTSGSSNEQFF
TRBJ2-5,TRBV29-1,CSVEDPSGAGATKTQYF
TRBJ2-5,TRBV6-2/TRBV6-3,CASSRLGGAQETQYF
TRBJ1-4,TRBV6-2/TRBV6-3,CASQKRTGGEKLFF
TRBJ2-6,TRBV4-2,CASSQGGFSGANVLTF
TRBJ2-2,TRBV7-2,CASSPRPAVANTGELFF
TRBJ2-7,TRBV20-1,CSARPGLAGGVQYF
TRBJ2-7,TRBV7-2,CASSLVTSGRTEQYF
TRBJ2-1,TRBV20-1,CSAPTSQDLNVLNEQFF
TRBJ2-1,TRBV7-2,CASRPWGSSYNEQFF
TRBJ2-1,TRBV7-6,CASSLATANEQFF
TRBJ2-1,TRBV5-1,CASSTGQGAWNEQFF
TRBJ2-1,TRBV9,CASSTGQGLEQFF
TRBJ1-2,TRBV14,CASSQGHLSNYGYTF
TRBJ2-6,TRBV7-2,CASSLASRSGANVLTF
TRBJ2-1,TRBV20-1,CSARGTVKGLGYNEQFF
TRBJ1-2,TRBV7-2,CASQGGNYGYTF
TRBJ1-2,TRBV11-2,CASSLITSDSLYGYTF
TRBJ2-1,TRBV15,CATSREAGYNEQFF
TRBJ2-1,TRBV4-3,CASSAGLTSSYNEQFF
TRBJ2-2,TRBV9,CASSVEAGELFF
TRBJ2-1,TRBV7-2,CASSLGWTSGHNEQFF
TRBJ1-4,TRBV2,CASSKTGIGNEKLFF
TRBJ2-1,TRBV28,CASSSGTSGKQFF
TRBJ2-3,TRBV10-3,CAISRTGGPDTQYF
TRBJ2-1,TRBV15,CATSRDVTSGRENEQFF
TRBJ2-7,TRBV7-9,CASSYVGVLDEQYF
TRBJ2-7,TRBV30,CAWSRGGTSYEQYF
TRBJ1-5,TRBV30,CAWSAVGTLDQPQHF
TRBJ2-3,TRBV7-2,CASSSRQGARTDTQYF
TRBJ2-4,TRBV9,CASSVGRWGQLEAKNIQYF
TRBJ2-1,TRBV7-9,CASSTDPKQFF
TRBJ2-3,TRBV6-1,CASSEALRGPGDTQYF
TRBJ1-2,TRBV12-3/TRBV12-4,CASSYVVERVGYTF
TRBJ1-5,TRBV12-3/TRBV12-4,CASSLDFSNQPQHF
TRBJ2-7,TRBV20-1,CSASPSGNYEQYF
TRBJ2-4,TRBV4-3,CASSHIQGEAKNIQYF
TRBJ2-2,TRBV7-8,CASSLYPPGTGVNTGELFF
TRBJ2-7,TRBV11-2,CASSFTGSTYEQYF
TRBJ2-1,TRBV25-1,CASSWGLHEQFF
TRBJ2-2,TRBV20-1,CSASSLADTGELFF
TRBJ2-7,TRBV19,CASSTLGGALSYEQYF
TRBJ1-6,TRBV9,CASSGDRVAGSPLHF
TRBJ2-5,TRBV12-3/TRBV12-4,CASRLGAGVVGETQYF
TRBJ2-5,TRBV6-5,CASSYQLSSSGVRKTQYF
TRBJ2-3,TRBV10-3,CAIRDTTDTQYF
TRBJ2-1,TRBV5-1,CASRNGSYNEQFF
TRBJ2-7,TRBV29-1,CSVRTVRSYEQYF